The present T cell receptor (beta chain) was sequenced within a study of T cell responses to AZD1222 COVID-19 vaccine. Study outcomes and limitations: White British ancestry dominated among donors, who included more females, and clonal diversity was possibly underestimated.

As regards this clone: Its antigen remains unknown.

TCRdb's copy holds only in-frame clones and misses some; the assay was immunoSEQ multiplex PCR. This table holds 150,000 or so clones, 85% to 95% found once. The sequences come from peripheral blood, collected 28 days after the second AZD1222 dose. The origin of this receptor is an adult who received the AZD1222 COVID-19 vaccine.

The CDR3 DNA is TGTGCCAGCAGCTTTTCTAGGGGCGAGACCCAGTACTTC. It translates to CASSFSRGETQYF. The chain links TRBV11-2 to TRBJ2-5; possibly TRBD1 for D (5 bases). The CDR3 has 13 residues. The V gene's germline CDR1 is SGHAT and CDR2 FQNNGV. The germline V and J ends were trimmed by 3 bases and 5 bases, with 10 bases remaining between them.